This TCR beta chain was documented in a study of control samples from healthy donors and cancer patients. Clones were read by immunoSEQ multiplex PCR, and TCRdb kept only the in-frame ones, dropping some. The sample shows about 100,000 clones, around 89% of them seen only once. Germline V gene lookup returns CDR1 KGHDR and CDR2 SFDVKD. V gave up 1 base and J gave up 7 bases; unmatched junction bases: 5. The CDR3 sequence is 14 residues long. This receptor was identified in a man aged 25-45 years in good health. The J gene is TRBJ1-2, the V gene TRBV24-1; 7 positions match TRBD1. Sequencing was performed on blood. CDR3 amino acids: CATSDFRTGSGYTF. The CDR3 nucleotides are TGTGCCACCAGTGATTTTCGGACAGGATCTGGCTACACCTTC.